One and the same sample provided the 2 T cell receptor beta chains below, sequenced in a study of T cells expressing NK-cell markers (dated by TCRdb to 2018 to 2021). Preparation of the library involved 5' RACE. Instrument used: Illumina HiSeq 2000. Through TCRdb reprocessing, the reads give one entry per CDR3 protein sequence; DNA is omitted. The table kept for this sample lists over 200,000 distinct CDR3 sequences. In total, the top ten clones hold 0.39% of the sample. The sample was blood T cells: a sorted CD56 or NKG2C T cell subset, CD4+ or CD8+ T cells, or bulk PBMC T cells (not recorded which). The receptors were gathered from a man between 18 and 35 years old in good health. Donor details come from another sample of the same person, matched by shared clones.

V usage is TRBV9 and J usage is TRBJ2-3; without DNA, the TCRdb call of TRBD2 cannot be checked. Germline loops: CDR1 SGDLS, CDR2 YYNGEE. The CDR3 loop spans 15 amino acids. CDR3 loop: CASSVEEGRTDTQYF.

The gene calls are TRBV20-1 and TRBJ1-1; as DNA is missing, the TRBD1 call by TCRdb cannot be tested. The CDR3 is 16 amino acids. CDR1 DFQATT and CDR2 SNEGSKA come from the germline V gene (reference sequence). Here the CDR3 reads CSAYNIAGTDNTEAFF.